This T cell receptor beta chain was sequenced in a study of graft-versus-host responses after intestinal transplantation. The CDR3 runs 13 residues. Trimming stripped 8 bases from V and 0 bases from J, with 10 bases between. CDR1 and CDR2 from the germline V gene are MNHNS and SASEGT. Method: immunoSEQ multiplex PCR; TCRdb's copy keeps in-frame clones and lacks some. The top ten hold about 1.5% of the sample, which has about 64,000 clones, 90% seen once. Notes on this clone: Its antigen is as yet unknown.

The V and J genes are TRBV6-1 and TRBJ1-2; D uncertain. The sequence came from a human donor who was the organ donor for an intestinal transplant. The sequencing used unstimulated CD8+ T cells sorted from spleen or lymph node cells, collected before transplant. The chain's CDR3 is CASWFYSNYGYTF. The CDR3 DNA is TGTGCCAGCTGGTTCTATTCTAACTATGGCTACACCTTC.